The 22 T cell receptor beta chains in this list originate from one sample, sequenced in a study of blood T cell repertoires in COVID-19. Method: immunoSEQ multiplex PCR; TCRdb's copy keeps in-frame clones and lacks some. Altogether 140,000 to 150,000 clones are present, 60% to 85% being singletons, with the ten largest covering over 7%. Sequencing was done on a sample of peripheral blood. These receptors were taken from a man in his fifties with active or convalescent COVID-19.

The chain employs TRBV27 and TRBJ1-2, with unresolved D. From germline, CDR1 is MNHEY and CDR2 SMNVEV (reference sequence). The germline V and J ends were trimmed by 2 bases and 5 bases, with 9 bases remaining between them. The CDR3 runs to 13 residues. CDR3 protein: CASSLATGYGYTF. The DNA of the CDR3 is TGTGCCAGCAGTTTAGCGACGGGGTATGGCTACACCTTC.

The chain recombines TRBV7-2 with TRBJ2-7; TRBD2 aligns across 11 bases. The germline CDR1 and CDR2 sequences are SGHTA and FQGNSA. Trimming cost V 4 bases and J 7 bases; bases outside gene matches: 15. This CDR3 comprises 17 residues. CDR3 sequence: CASSSQLTSGISGEQYF. CDR3 sequence (DNA): TGTGCCAGCAGCTCCCAGCTGACTAGCGGGATATCGGGGGAGCAGTACTTC. Filled out from reference TRBV7-2 and TRBJ2-7, the complete variable domain reads GAGVSQSPSNKVTEKGKDVELRCDPISGHTALYWYRQSLGQGLEFLIYFQGNSAPDKSGLPSDRFSAERTGGSVSTLTIQRTQQEDSAVYLCASSSQLTSGISGEQYFGPGTRLTVT.

The J gene is TRBJ2-5, the V gene TRBV3-1 (or the pseudogene TRBV3-2); 14 bases are shared with TRBD2. J was trimmed by 7 bases and V by 4 bases; bases with no gene match: 5. Germline assignment: CDR1 LGHDT and CDR2 YNNKEL (reference sequence). The CDR3 contains 15 residues. CDR3 in amino acids: CASSPGTSGSSTQYF. The CDR3 DNA follows: TGTGCCAGCAGCCCAGGGACTAGCGGGAGTTCGACCCAGTACTTC.

The V call is TRBV19, the J call TRBJ1-4; TRBD1 might be the D (5 bases). The germline V gene encodes CDR1 LNHDA and CDR2 SQIVND (reference sequence). This CDR3 region has 15 residues. The V end lost 3 bases, the J end lost 4 bases, and 12 bases lay between the germline ends. The CDR3 spells CASSIRQGFNEKLFF. The DNA for the CDR3 is TGTGCCAGTAGTATCCGGCAGGGCTTTAATGAAAAACTGTTTTTT.

This clone was observed once. J is TRBJ1-1 and V is TRBV15; D gene unclear. Per germline, CDR1 LNHNV and CDR2 YYDKDF (reference sequence). V shed 5 bases and J shed 1 base, with 5 bases lying between them. CDR3 length: 12 residues. CDR3 nucleotides: TGTGCCACCAGCCATCAGAACACTGAAGCTTTCTTT. Its protein product is CATSHQNTEAFF.

This clone was observed once. The chain couples TRBV27 to TRBJ2-3, with 7 nucleotides matching TRBD2. V trimming: 1 base; J trimming: 1 base; junction bases outside the gene matches: 5. From germline, CDR1 is MNHEY and CDR2 SMNVEV (reference sequence). The CDR3 has 16 amino acids. Here the CDR3 DNA reads TGTGCCAGCAGTTTATTGCGGGAGTGGGGCACAGATACGCAGTATTTT. Residues: CASSLLREWGTDTQYF.

This clone showed up just a few times. This chain's CDR3 is CASSFVPGQGFIYNEQFF. CDR3 DNA: TGTGCCAGCAGTTTCGTCCCGGGACAGGGATTCATCTACAATGAGCAGTTCTTC. V and J are TRBV28 and TRBJ2-1; 9 nucleotides agree with TRBD1. The V and J ends lost 3 bases and 3 bases, in that order; junction bases with no gene match: 12. Germline-derived CDR1 and CDR2 are MDHEN and SYDVKM. CDR3 length equals 18 residues.

The chain combines TRBV28 with TRBJ2-1; TRBD2 agrees at 7 bases. J gave up 2 bases and V 5 bases, and 6 bases lay outside the gene matches. Germline CDR1 and CDR2: MDHEN and SYDVKM. This CDR3 region has 15 residues. The CDR3 nucleotides are TGTGCCAGCAGTCCCCTGGGAGGGACCTACAATGAGCAGTTCTTC. As protein: CASSPLGGTYNEQFF. The variable domain in full, with the rest retrieved from reference TRBV28 and TRBJ2-1, is DVKVTQSSRYLVKRTGEKVFLECVQDMDHENMFWYRQDPGLGLRLIYFSYDVKMKEKGDIPEGYSVSREKKERFSLILESASTNQTSMYLCASSPLGGTYNEQFFGPGTRLTVL.

The chain is built from TRBV7-3 and TRBJ2-2; perhaps TRBD2 as D (5 bases). Trimming cost V 0 bases and J 5 bases, with 10 bases left between them. CDR1 SGHTA and CDR2 FQGTGA come from the germline V gene. The CDR3 consists of 15 residues. CDR3 DNA: TGTGCCAGCAGCTTAACGGAGGCGTTAACCGGGGAGCTGTTTTTT. Translated, it gives CASSLTEALTGELFF.

The gene calls are TRBV3-1 (or the pseudogene TRBV3-2) and TRBJ2-2; 13 nucleotides line up with TRBD2. The CDR3 contains 15 residues. Germline V gene data show CDR1 as LGHDT and CDR2 as YNNKEL (reference sequence). The junction had 4 bases not matched to a gene; V was cut back by 6 bases and J by 6 bases. The CDR3 DNA reads as TGTGCCAGCAGTCCTGGGACTAGCGGGGCCGGGGAGCTGTTTTTT. This encodes CASSPGTSGAGELFF.

V gene TRBV7-9 combines with J gene TRBJ2-7, with D unresolved. This CDR3 has 13 amino acids. V dropped 2 bases and J dropped 0 bases, with 5 bases sitting between them. CDR1 is SEHNR, CDR2 FQNEAQ, per germline (reference sequence). In nucleotides, the CDR3 is TGTGCCAGCAGCTTACCGAGCTCCTACGAGCAGTACTTC. Residues: CASSLPSSYEQYF. Based on the CDR3 plus reference TRBV7-9 and TRBJ2-7, the full variable domain is DTGVSQNPRHKITKRGQNVTFRCDPISEHNRLYWYRQTLGQGPEFLTYFQNEAQLEKSRLLSDRFSAERPKGSFSTLEIQRTEQGDSAMYLCASSLPSSYEQYFGPGTRLTVT.

This clone was counted a single time. The rearrangement joins TRBV5-8 to TRBJ2-7; the match to TRBD2 covers 8 bases. Trimming took 0 bases from V and 4 from J; bases not matched to a gene: 6. The CDR3 contains 15 residues. Germline assignment: CDR1 SGHTS and CDR2 YDEGEE. The CDR3 loop reads CASSLGVSGVYEQYF. CDR3 DNA sequence: TGTGCCAGCAGCTTGGGGGTTAGCGGGGTATACGAGCAGTACTTC.

The chain joins TRBV6-5 to TRBJ2-1, with D tentatively TRBD2 (6 bases). Germline V gene sequence: CDR1 MNHEY, CDR2 SVGAGI. Trimming took off 2 bases at V and 7 bases at J, with 15 bases between the two ends. The CDR3 is made up of 15 amino acids. CDR3 in amino acids: CASSYGLATVNEQFF. CDR3 in DNA: TGTGCCAGCAGTTACGGGCTAGCGACGGTAAATGAGCAGTTCTTC.

This chain connects TRBV7-2 to TRBJ2-5; TRBD2 agrees at 9 bases. Germline CDR1 is SGHTA and CDR2 is FQGNSA. The CDR3 runs 15 residues. V trimming: 1 base; J trimming: 5 bases; junction bases outside the gene matches: 5. CDR3: CASSLGGRGLETQYF. CDR3 nucleotide sequence: TGTGCCAGCAGCTTAGGCGGGAGGGGGTTGGAGACCCAGTACTTC.

This clone was seen a few times. The genes are TRBV4-1 and TRBJ1-5; TRBD1 might be the D (5 bases). The germline V gene has CDR1 MGHRA and CDR2 YSYEKL. CDR3 size: 15 residues. Deletions cut 1 base from V and 7 bases from J, with 14 bases between. CDR3 coding DNA: TGCGCCAGCAGCCAAGTAAGTCAGGGAGGCCAGCCCCAGCATTTT. This translates into CASSQVSQGGQPQHF.

The chain carries TRBV5-1 and TRBJ1-2; the D is unclear. The V and J ends lost 0 bases and 5 bases respectively, with 14 bases between them. Per the germline V gene, CDR1 is SGHRS and CDR2 is YFSETQ. This CDR3 region has 15 residues. CDR3 nucleotides: TGCGCCAGCAGCTTGGTGGCCGGGGAGAGGTATGGCTACACCTTC. Translating gives CASSLVAGERYGYTF.

The V gene is TRBV6-6, the J gene TRBJ2-7; D is uncertain. V lost 2 bases to trimming and J lost 6 bases, with 11 bases between them. This CDR3 is 13 amino acids long. Germline-derived CDR1 and CDR2 are MNHNY and SVGAGI (reference sequence). DNA of the CDR3: TGTGCCAGCAGTTACGAACTTGCGGCCGAGCAGTACTTC. It is translated as CASSYELAAEQYF.

This chain joins TRBV28 and TRBJ1-4; a weak D match, TRBD1 (5 bases). The CDR3 contains 14 residues. Trimming removed 3 bases from V and 8 bases from J, with 13 bases in between. Germline V lookup: CDR1 MDHEN, CDR2 SYDVKM. The chain's CDR3 is CASSLSGAKEKLFF. In DNA, the CDR3 is TGTGCCAGCAGTTTGAGTGGGGCAAAGGAAAAACTGTTTTTT.

This chain uses TRBV6-6 with TRBJ1-5; TRBD1 matches 8 bases. Trimming took 6 bases from V and 0 from J; bases not matched to a gene: 1. The length of the CDR3 is 14 residues. Germline-derived CDR1 and CDR2 are MNHNY and SVGAGI (reference sequence). The CDR3 bases are TGTGCCAGCAGGACAGGGGTTAGCAATCAGCCCCAGCATTTT. Protein: CASRTGVSNQPQHF.

The chain joins TRBV11-2 to TRBJ2-2; 7 bases are shared with TRBD1. The CDR3 has 15 amino acids. V was clipped by 3 bases and J by 0 bases; unmatched bases: 1. Germline-derived CDR1 and CDR2 are SGHAT and FQNNGV. The CDR3 sequence: CASSFQGANTGELFF. The CDR3 DNA follows: TGTGCCAGCAGCTTCCAGGGGGCGAACACCGGGGAGCTGTTTTTT.

This chain uses TRBV10-3 with TRBJ2-7; 8 bases align to TRBD2. J lost 3 bases, V lost 6 bases, and 7 bases had no gene match. The V gene's germline CDR1 is ENHRY and CDR2 SYGVKD. The CDR3 loop spans 14 amino acids. DNA of the CDR3: TGTGCCATCAGAGGGTCCAGCGGGAGCTACGAGCAGTACTTC. Translating it yields CAIRGSSGSYEQYF.

The J gene is TRBJ2-3, the V gene TRBV9; D is possibly TRBD1 (5 bases). The CDR3 spans 11 residues. CDR1 SGDLS and CDR2 YYNGEE come from the germline V gene. The ends were cut back, 8 bases at V and 9 bases at J, with 13 bases in the middle. CDR3 DNA sequence: TGTGCCAGTGACCATGCAGGGACGCAGTATTTT. Amino acids: CASDHAGTQYF.